The 16 T cell receptor beta chains in this list originate from one sample, sequenced in a study of T-cell reconstitution after alpha-beta-depleted transplantation in children. It was with unique molecular identifiers that the TCRbeta library was prepared. Using its own MiXCR run on the PCR reads, TCRdb lists one record per CDR3 protein. The table has approximately 350,000 distinct CDR3 sequences, 13% seen once. Sequencing used PBMCs, obtained from the stem cell graft. These receptor sequences come from a human donor who donated a stem cell graft to a child with Fanconi anemia.

This clonotype appeared many times. The CDR3 DNA follows: TGTGCCAGCAGTCCGGACAGGGGGAAAGAGACCCAGTACTTC. It specifies CASSPDRGKETQYF. This chain uses TRBV7-2 with TRBJ2-5; TRBD1 matches at 10 bases. J was trimmed by 3 bases and V by 6 bases; bases with no gene match: 4. Germline values: CDR1 SGHTA, CDR2 FQGNSA. This CDR3 is built from 14 residues.

The chain has TRBV10-2 and TRBJ1-4; no firm D call. The CDR3 has 15 residues. With 3 bases removed from V and 0 bases from J, the gap between germline ends came to 8 bases. The germline V gene encodes CDR1 WSHSY and CDR2 SAAADI. Here the CDR3 DNA reads TGCGCCAGCAGTGATTTGGTAGCAACTAATGAAAAACTGTTTTTT. This gives the protein CASSDLVATNEKLFF.

This clonotype appeared a few times. The chain couples TRBV6-2 or TRBV6-3 to TRBJ1-2; D is undetermined. Between the trimmed V and J ends, which lost 2 bases and 6 bases, there was a span of 4 bases. There are 11 residues in the CDR3. Germline values: CDR1 MNHEY, CDR2 SVGEGT. CDR3 nucleotide sequence: TGTGCCAGCAGTTACGTCCATGGCTACACCTTC. Protein sequence: CASSYVHGYTF.

This clonotype was detected many times. The genes are TRBV5-6 and TRBJ1-1; the D gene is possibly TRBD1 (5 bases). Trimming cost V 5 bases and J 4 bases, with 12 bases left between them. The CDR3 sequence is 13 residues long. The V gene's germline CDR1 is SGHDT and CDR2 YYEEEE. The CDR3 DNA reads TGTGCCAGCAGTACGGGGGGGACCACTGAAGCTTTCTTT. Its protein product is CASSTGGTTEAFF.

This clonotype was observed a few times. The chain combines TRBV7-2 with TRBJ2-7; D is uncertain. The CDR3 loop spans 13 amino acids. The germline gives CDR1 SGHTA, CDR2 FQGNSA. V dropped 3 bases and J dropped 5 bases, with 11 bases sitting between them. This CDR3 reads CASSFRVDHEQYF. CDR3 sequence (DNA): TGTGCCAGCAGCTTCCGGGTGGACCACGAGCAGTACTTC.

This clonotype was seen repeatedly, ten times or more. The V call is TRBV2, the J call TRBJ2-7; D might be TRBD1 (6 bases). This CDR3 comprises 15 residues. V lost 5 bases and J lost 4, with 18 bases in between. From germline, CDR1 is SNHLY and CDR2 FYNNEI. The CDR3 DNA is TGTGCCAGCAGTAACAGGGAACGGGGCTTATACGAGCAGTACTTC. This gives the protein CASSNRERGLYEQYF.

The chain links TRBV20-1 to TRBJ2-2, with D hard to call. The CDR3 sequence is 13 residues long. CDR1 and CDR2 from the germline V gene are DFQATT and SNEGSKA (reference sequence). V lost 8 bases to trimming and J lost 1 base, with 11 bases between them. The CDR3 nucleotides are TGCAGTCCCCTAAACCAGAACACCGGGGAGCTGTTTTTT. Its translation: CSPLNQNTGELFF.

The chain joins TRBV20-1 to TRBJ2-3; TRBD2 matches 9 bases. J was trimmed by 5 bases and V by 4 bases; bases with no gene match: 4. Germline CDR1 is DFQATT and CDR2 is SNEGSKA (reference sequence). CDR3 size: 13 residues. The CDR3 nucleotides read TGCAGTGCTACAGCGGGGGGTGAAGATACGCAGTATTTT. Translating it yields CSATAGGEDTQYF.

This clonotype was seen repeatedly, ten times or more. The V call is TRBV29-1, the J call TRBJ2-5; 10 nucleotides match TRBD2. This CDR3 spans 14 amino acids. Germline V gene sequence: CDR1 SQVTM, CDR2 ANQGSEA. J gave up 2 bases and V 8 bases, and 8 bases lay outside the gene matches. CDR3: CSSIGLAEQETQYF. For the CDR3, the DNA is TGCAGCTCGATCGGACTAGCGGAACAAGAGACCCAGTACTTC.

A few counts support this clonotype. V usage is TRBV20-1 and J usage is TRBJ1-1; 7 bases are a match to TRBD1. The CDR3 is 14 residues long. CDR1 is DFQATT and CDR2 is SNEGSKA in the germline V gene (reference sequence). With V trimmed by 2 bases and J by 2 bases, 5 bases remained unmatched. The CDR3 spells CSARIRDRNTEAFF. The DNA of the CDR3 is TGCAGTGCTAGAATTAGGGACAGAAACACTGAAGCTTTCTTT.

Concerning this clonotype itself: One junction end does not reproduce the germline sequence, and a read error may be involved. The rearrangement joins TRBV15 to TRBJ1-3, with 7 bases that match TRBD1. Per the germline V gene, CDR1 is LNHNV and CDR2 is YYDKDF (reference sequence). This CDR3 spans 17 amino acids. In DNA, the CDR3 is TGTGCCACCTGCAGAGATCTGGTTACAGGGGCTGGAAACACCATATATTTT. Residues: CATCRDLVTGAGNTIYF.

Many counts were recorded for this clonotype. The CDR3 DNA reads as TGCGCCAGCAGCCTGGGACAGACTAGCACAGATACGCAGTATTTT. Residues: CASSLGQTSTDTQYF. This chain uses TRBV5-1 with TRBJ2-3; TRBD1 aligns across 7 bases. V gave up 4 bases and J gave up 0 bases; unmatched junction bases: 5. CDR1 and CDR2 from the germline V gene are SGHRS and YFSETQ. This CDR3 contains 15 residues.

This clonotype was counted only a few times. The J gene is TRBJ2-3, the V gene TRBV12-3 or TRBV12-4; D call uncertain. CDR3 length equals 14 residues. V dropped 7 bases and J dropped 2 bases, with 13 bases sitting between them. The CDR3 region is CASTNQVHTDTQYF. In nucleotides, the CDR3 is TGTGCCAGCACCAACCAGGTGCACACAGATACGCAGTATTTT.

This CDR3 is CASSIIPSGTGRTDTQYF. In nucleotides, the CDR3 is TGCGCCAGCAGCATTATTCCTTCCGGGACAGGGCGGACAGATACGCAGTATTTT. V usage is TRBV5-1 and J usage is TRBJ2-3, with TRBD1 matching over 9 bases. The CDR3 loop spans 18 amino acids. Germline CDR1 is SGHRS and CDR2 is YFSETQ. Trimming cost V 4 bases and J 3 bases; bases outside gene matches: 15.

This clonotype turned up a few times. The chain uses TRBV9 and TRBJ1-1; unclear D gene. Germline lookup yields CDR1 SGDLS and CDR2 YYNGEE. This CDR3 is built from 14 residues. V lost 1 base and J lost 5, with 12 bases in between. As DNA, the CDR3 is TGTGCCAGCAGCGTAAGGCGGGATGGGACTGAAGCTTTCTTT. Amino acids: CASSVRRDGTEAFF.

This clonotype was seen repeatedly, ten times or more. The chain carries TRBV20-1 and TRBJ2-3; maybe TRBD2 (6 bases). Germline assignment: CDR1 DFQATT and CDR2 SNEGSKA (reference sequence). The germline V and J ends were trimmed by 3 bases and 2 bases, with 12 bases remaining between them. The CDR3 loop spans 14 amino acids. The CDR3 bases are TGCAGTGCTAGTACCCCTAGCGACACAGATACGCAGTATTTT. Protein product: CSASTPSDTDTQYF.